This TCR beta chain was found in a study of blood T cell repertoires in COVID-19. Between the trimmed V and J ends, which lost 3 bases and 14 bases, there was a span of 18 bases. Germline V CDR1 and CDR2: SGHNT, YYREEE (reference sequence). This CDR3 is 14 amino acids long. Only in-frame clones appear in the TCRdb table, and some are missing; sequencing was by immunoSEQ multiplex PCR. The table lists about 280,000 clones, approximately 83% of them singletons, with 2% to 2.5% in the top ten. Sequencing was carried out using peripheral blood. V and J are TRBV5-4 and TRBJ1-6; D unclear. This sequence was found in a woman younger than 45 who had recovered from COVID-19. The DNA of the CDR3 is TGTGCCAGCAGCTCCGATTTCGGGGAGTTCACCCTCCACTTT. It translates to CASSSDFGEFTLHF.